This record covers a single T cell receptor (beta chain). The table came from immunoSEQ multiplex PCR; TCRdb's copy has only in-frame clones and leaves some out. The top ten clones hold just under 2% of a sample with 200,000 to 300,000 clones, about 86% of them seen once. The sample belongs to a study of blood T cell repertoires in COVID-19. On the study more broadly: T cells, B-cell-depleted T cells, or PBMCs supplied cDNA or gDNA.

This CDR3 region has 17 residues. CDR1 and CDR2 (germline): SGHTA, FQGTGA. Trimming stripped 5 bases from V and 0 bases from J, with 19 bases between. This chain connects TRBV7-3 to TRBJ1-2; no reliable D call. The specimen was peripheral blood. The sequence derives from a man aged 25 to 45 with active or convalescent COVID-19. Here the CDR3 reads CASSPTAGPSTNYGYTF. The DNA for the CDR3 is TGTGCCAGCAGCCCCACGGCAGGTCCCTCTACTAACTATGGCTACACCTTC.